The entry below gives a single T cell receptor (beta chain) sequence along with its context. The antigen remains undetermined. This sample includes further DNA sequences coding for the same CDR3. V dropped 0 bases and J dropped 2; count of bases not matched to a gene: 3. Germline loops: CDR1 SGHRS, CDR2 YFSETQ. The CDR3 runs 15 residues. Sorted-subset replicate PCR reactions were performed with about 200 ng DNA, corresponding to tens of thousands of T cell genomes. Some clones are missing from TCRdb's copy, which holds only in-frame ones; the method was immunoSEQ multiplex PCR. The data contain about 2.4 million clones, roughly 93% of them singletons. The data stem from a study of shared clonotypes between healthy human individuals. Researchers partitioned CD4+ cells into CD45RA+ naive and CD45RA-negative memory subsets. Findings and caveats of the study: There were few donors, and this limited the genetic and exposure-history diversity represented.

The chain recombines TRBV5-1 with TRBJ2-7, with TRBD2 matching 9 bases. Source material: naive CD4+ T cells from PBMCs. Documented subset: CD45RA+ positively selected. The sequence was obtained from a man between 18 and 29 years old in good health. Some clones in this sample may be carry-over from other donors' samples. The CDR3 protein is CASSLVVAGAYEQYF. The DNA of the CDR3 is TGCGCCAGCAGCTTGGTGGTAGCGGGAGCCTACGAGCAGTACTTC.